This T cell receptor (beta chain) is from a study of graft-versus-host responses after intestinal transplantation. Study in general: Transplantation in recipients was multivisceral, liver-intestinal, or isolated intestinal. Study findings and constraints: An association linked early post-transplant HvG declines with peak circulating GvH clone levels. Present in recipient marrow, GvH clones included some that appeared first in ileum or blood.

Trimming shortened V by 5 bases and J by 4 bases, and 20 bases separated the two germline ends. CDR3 length: 17 amino acids. CDR1 MNHEY and CDR2 SMNVEV come from the germline V gene (reference sequence). For this clone: As yet, its antigen is unknown.

TCRdb's copy holds only in-frame clones and misses some; the assay was immunoSEQ multiplex PCR. This sample has around 100,000 clones; roughly nine tenths occur once, and the top ten carry more than 0.8%. The source of this sequence is a human donor who received an intestinal transplant. The specimen was unstimulated CD4+ T cells sorted from spleen or lymph node cells, collected before intestinal transplant. This chain uses TRBV27 with TRBJ2-2; D is possibly TRBD1 (6 bases). The CDR3: CASSPLWGRGATGELFF. Written as DNA, the CDR3 is TGTGCCAGCAGTCCTCTTTGGGGGCGCGGTGCCACCGGGGAGCTGTTTTTT.